Listed below are T cell receptor beta chains from one sample, sequenced in a study of T cell changes during pregnancy in multiple sclerosis. Here immunoSEQ multiplex PCR was the method, and the copy in TCRdb shows in-frame clones only, minus some. This table has 50,000 to 70,000 clones, roughly nine tenths appearing once. Sequences were derived from CD8+ T cells from peripheral blood mononuclear cells, sampled before pregnancy. The receptor set was obtained from a female donor with multiple sclerosis, enrolled in a pregnancy study. Both conserved end residues are part of each CDR3. A D gene is named only where the DNA matches it firmly. Clone sizes are given selectively: once, few, many, or a class where the clone is expanded.

D: TRBD1; J: TRBJ2-7; size: NA; V: TRBV4-2; CDR3: CASSQVGDSDEQYF; DNA: TGTGCCAGCAGCCAAGTGGGGGACAGTGACGAGCAGTACTTC
D: NA; J: TRBJ2-1; size: NA; V: TRBV18; CDR3: CASSPGGYEQFF; DNA: TGTGCCAGCTCACCAGGTGGCTATGAGCAGTTCTTC
D: NA; J: TRBJ2-2; size: NA; V: TRBV6-4; CDR3: CASSDSTGAGELFF; DNA: TGTGCCAGCAGTGACTCGACAGGAGCCGGGGAGCTGTTTTTT
D: TRBD2; J: TRBJ2-3; size: NA; V: TRBV5-1; CDR3: CASSLASGGADTDTQYF; DNA: TGCGCCAGCAGCTTGGCGTCGGGGGGGGCCGACACAGATACGCAGTATTTT
D: TRBD1; J: TRBJ2-2; size: NA; V: TRBV2; CDR3: CASSRTGGTGELFF; DNA: TGTGCCAGCAGCCGGACAGGGGGAACCGGGGAGCTGTTTTTT
D: NA; J: TRBJ2-7; size: few; V: TRBV4-1; CDR3: CASSQAAGYEQYF; DNA: TGCGCCAGCAGCCAAGCAGCAGGGTACGAGCAGTACTTC
D: TRBD1; J: TRBJ2-1; size: NA; V: TRBV7-3; CDR3: CASSLTGTGEERRNEQFF; DNA: TGTGCCAGCAGCTTGACCGGGACAGGGGAAGAAAGGAGGAATGAGCAGTTCTTC
D: NA; J: TRBJ1-4; size: once; V: TRBV5-4; CDR3: CASSLGPETNEKLFF; DNA: TGTGCCAGCAGCTTGGGTCCAGAAACTAATGAAAAACTGTTTTTT
D: NA; J: TRBJ1-1; size: NA; V: TRBV4-1; CDR3: CASSQGVEAFF; DNA: TGCGCCAGCAGCCAAGGAGTTGAAGCTTTCTTT
D: TRBD1; J: TRBJ1-2; size: NA; V: TRBV15; CDR3: CAVWDRGHGYTF; DNA: TGTGCCGTTTGGGACAGGGGCCATGGCTACACCTTC
D: TRBD2; J: TRBJ2-5; size: NA; V: TRBV2; CDR3: CASSERGVIAGLQETQYF; DNA: TGTGCCAGCAGTGAAAGGGGGGTGATAGCGGGACTCCAAGAGACCCAGTACTTC
D: TRBD1; J: TRBJ2-2; size: NA; V: TRBV19; CDR3: CASSMGTGGELFF; DNA: TGTGCCAGTAGTATGGGGACAGGCGGGGAGCTGTTTTTT
D: TRBD2; J: TRBJ2-3; size: NA; V: TRBV2; CDR3: CASRRRGDSTDTQYF; DNA: TGTGCCAGCAGGCGGCGGGGGGATAGCACAGATACGCAGTATTTT
D: TRBD1; J: TRBJ1-2; size: NA; V: TRBV6-5; CDR3: CASIPGQGLFEGYTF; DNA: TGTGCCAGCATCCCGGGACAGGGTTTATTCGAGGGCTACACCTTC
D: NA; J: TRBJ2-1; size: few; V: TRBV19; CDR3: CASTHGAYNEQFF; DNA: TGTGCCAGTACCCATGGGGCTTACAATGAGCAGTTCTTC
D: TRBD1; J: TRBJ2-6; size: NA; V: TRBV5-6; CDR3: CASSLGTGDVLTF; DNA: TGTGCCAGCAGCTTGGGGACAGGGGACGTCCTGACTTTC
D: NA; J: TRBJ2-7; size: NA; V: TRBV5-6; CDR3: CASSQGAGAYEQYF; DNA: TGTGCCAGCAGCCAGGGCGCGGGGGCGTACGAGCAGTACTTC
D: NA; J: TRBJ2-7; size: NA; V: TRBV11-2; CDR3: CASSPPLLGSLFYEQYF; DNA: TGTGCCAGCAGCCCCCCCCTTTTAGGGAGTCTATTCTACGAGCAGTACTTC
D: NA; J: TRBJ2-6; size: once; V: TRBV9; CDR3: CASSNPRSTGPDGANVLTF; DNA: TGTGCCAGCAGCAACCCAAGATCGACAGGCCCAGACGGGGCCAACGTCCTGACTTTC
D: TRBD2; J: TRBJ2-7; size: NA; V: TRBV7-6; CDR3: CASSLAPGGGEQYF; DNA: TGTGCCAGCAGCTTAGCGCCAGGCGGGGGCGAGCAGTACTTC
D: NA; J: TRBJ2-1; size: once; V: TRBV15; CDR3: CATSRDGGLAEGNEQFF; DNA: TGTGCCACCAGCAGAGATGGGGGCCTAGCGGAGGGGAATGAGCAGTTCTTC
D: NA; J: TRBJ1-5; size: NA; V: TRBV6-1; CDR3: CASSEIGADNNQPQHF; DNA: TGTGCCAGCAGTGAGATAGGGGCCGACAACAATCAGCCCCAGCATTTT
D: TRBD1; J: TRBJ1-5; size: NA; V: TRBV25-1; CDR3: CASSEIWDRGYSNQPQHF; DNA: TGTGCCAGCAGTGAAATCTGGGACAGGGGGTATAGCAATCAGCCCCAGCATTTT
D: TRBD1; J: TRBJ2-7; size: NA; V: TRBV9; CDR3: CASSPTPGQSYEQYF; DNA: TGTGCCAGCAGCCCCACCCCGGGACAGAGCTACGAGCAGTACTTC
D: TRBD2; J: TRBJ2-7; size: NA; V: TRBV9; CDR3: CASSISEAGGSYEQYF; DNA: TGTGCCAGCAGCATCTCTGAGGCGGGGGGAAGCTACGAGCAGTACTTC
D: TRBD1; J: TRBJ2-7; size: NA; V: TRBV6-1; CDR3: CASKPGGQGTYEQYF; DNA: TGTGCCAGCAAGCCTGGGGGACAGGGCACCTACGAGCAGTACTTC
D: NA; J: TRBJ2-5; size: NA; V: TRBV10-3; CDR3: CAISSRDPNQETQYF; DNA: TGTGCCATCAGTTCCCGGGATCCAAATCAAGAGACCCAGTACTTC
D: TRBD1; J: TRBJ2-7; size: NA; V: TRBV23-1; CDR3: CASSQHRTGKTLFYEQYF; DNA: TGCGCCAGCAGTCAACATAGGACAGGGAAGACTCTATTCTACGAGCAGTACTTC
D: TRBD2; J: TRBJ2-1; size: NA; V: TRBV6-4; CDR3: CASSDSAGGHNEQFF; DNA: TGTGCCAGCAGTGACTCAGCGGGGGGGCACAATGAGCAGTTCTTC
D: NA; J: TRBJ1-2; size: NA; V: TRBV6-4; CDR3: CASSETPQGVDGYTF; DNA: TGTGCCAGCAGTGAAACCCCACAGGGAGTCGATGGCTACACCTTC
D: NA; J: TRBJ1-5; size: NA; V: TRBV15; CDR3: CATSSPDISPNQPQHF; DNA: TGTGCCACCAGCAGTCCGGACATATCACCAAATCAGCCCCAGCATTTT
D: TRBD2; J: TRBJ2-7; size: NA; V: TRBV15; CDR3: CATSRAGGAYEQYF; DNA: TGTGCCACCAGCAGAGCGGGAGGAGCCTACGAGCAGTACTTC
D: TRBD1; J: TRBJ2-7; size: NA; V: TRBV6-1; CDR3: CASRMGQSYEQYF; DNA: TGTGCCAGCAGGATGGGACAGTCTTACGAGCAGTACTTC
D: NA; J: TRBJ1-1; size: few; V: TRBV5-6; CDR3: CASSLTASGEAFF; DNA: TGTGCCAGCAGCTTGACAGCCAGTGGTGAAGCTTTCTTT
D: NA; J: TRBJ2-5; size: NA; V: TRBV15; CDR3: CATSRDRGQETQYF; DNA: TGTGCCACCAGCAGAGACAGAGGGCAAGAGACCCAGTACTTC
D: TRBD1; J: TRBJ2-1; size: NA; V: TRBV9; CDR3: CASSGQGIEQFF; DNA: TGTGCCAGCAGCGGACAGGGTATTGAGCAGTTCTTC
D: NA; J: TRBJ1-3; size: NA; V: TRBV5-6; CDR3: CASSFRFSSGNTIYF; DNA: TGTGCCAGCAGCTTTCGGTTCTCCTCTGGAAACACCATATATTTT
D: NA; J: TRBJ2-7; size: NA; V: TRBV27; CDR3: CASSLSGGSLSSYEQYF; DNA: TGTGCCAGCAGTTTATCAGGCGGTTCCTTGAGCTCCTACGAGCAGTACTTC
D: NA; J: TRBJ2-1; size: once; V: TRBV2; CDR3: CASKSGINSYNEQFF; DNA: TGTGCCAGCAAATCCGGGATTAACTCCTACAATGAGCAGTTCTTC
D: TRBD2; J: TRBJ2-3; size: NA; V: TRBV13; CDR3: CASSPEAGALLTDTQYF; DNA: TGTGCCAGCAGCCCCGAAGCGGGGGCCCTTCTCACAGATACGCAGTATTTT
D: NA; J: TRBJ2-7; size: NA; V: TRBV5-4; CDR3: CASSLMPGPTTYEQYF; DNA: TGTGCCAGCAGCTTGATGCCAGGCCCAACAACCTACGAGCAGTACTTC